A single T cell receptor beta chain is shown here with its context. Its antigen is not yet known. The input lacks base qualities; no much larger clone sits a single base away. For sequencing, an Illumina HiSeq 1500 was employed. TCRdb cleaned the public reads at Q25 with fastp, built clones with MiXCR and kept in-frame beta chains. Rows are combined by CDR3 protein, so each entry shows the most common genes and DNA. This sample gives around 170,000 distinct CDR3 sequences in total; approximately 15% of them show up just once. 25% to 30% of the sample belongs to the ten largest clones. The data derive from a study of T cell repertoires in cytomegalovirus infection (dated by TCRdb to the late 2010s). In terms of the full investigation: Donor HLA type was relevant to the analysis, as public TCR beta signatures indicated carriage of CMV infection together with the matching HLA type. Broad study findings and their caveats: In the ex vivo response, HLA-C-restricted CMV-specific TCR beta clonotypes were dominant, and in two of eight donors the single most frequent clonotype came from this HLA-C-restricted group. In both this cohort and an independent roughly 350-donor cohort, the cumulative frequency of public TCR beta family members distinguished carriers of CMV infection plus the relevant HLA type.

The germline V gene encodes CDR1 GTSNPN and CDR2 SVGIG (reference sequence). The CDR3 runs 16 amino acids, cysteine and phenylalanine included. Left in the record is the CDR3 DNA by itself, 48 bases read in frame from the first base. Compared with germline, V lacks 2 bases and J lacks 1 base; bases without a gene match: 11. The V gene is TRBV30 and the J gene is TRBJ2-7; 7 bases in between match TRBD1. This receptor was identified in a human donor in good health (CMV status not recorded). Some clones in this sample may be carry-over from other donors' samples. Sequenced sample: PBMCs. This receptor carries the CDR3 CAWSSPHGTASYEQYF. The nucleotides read TGTGCCTGGAGTTCTCCTCACGGGACAGCTTCCTACGAGCAGTACTTC.